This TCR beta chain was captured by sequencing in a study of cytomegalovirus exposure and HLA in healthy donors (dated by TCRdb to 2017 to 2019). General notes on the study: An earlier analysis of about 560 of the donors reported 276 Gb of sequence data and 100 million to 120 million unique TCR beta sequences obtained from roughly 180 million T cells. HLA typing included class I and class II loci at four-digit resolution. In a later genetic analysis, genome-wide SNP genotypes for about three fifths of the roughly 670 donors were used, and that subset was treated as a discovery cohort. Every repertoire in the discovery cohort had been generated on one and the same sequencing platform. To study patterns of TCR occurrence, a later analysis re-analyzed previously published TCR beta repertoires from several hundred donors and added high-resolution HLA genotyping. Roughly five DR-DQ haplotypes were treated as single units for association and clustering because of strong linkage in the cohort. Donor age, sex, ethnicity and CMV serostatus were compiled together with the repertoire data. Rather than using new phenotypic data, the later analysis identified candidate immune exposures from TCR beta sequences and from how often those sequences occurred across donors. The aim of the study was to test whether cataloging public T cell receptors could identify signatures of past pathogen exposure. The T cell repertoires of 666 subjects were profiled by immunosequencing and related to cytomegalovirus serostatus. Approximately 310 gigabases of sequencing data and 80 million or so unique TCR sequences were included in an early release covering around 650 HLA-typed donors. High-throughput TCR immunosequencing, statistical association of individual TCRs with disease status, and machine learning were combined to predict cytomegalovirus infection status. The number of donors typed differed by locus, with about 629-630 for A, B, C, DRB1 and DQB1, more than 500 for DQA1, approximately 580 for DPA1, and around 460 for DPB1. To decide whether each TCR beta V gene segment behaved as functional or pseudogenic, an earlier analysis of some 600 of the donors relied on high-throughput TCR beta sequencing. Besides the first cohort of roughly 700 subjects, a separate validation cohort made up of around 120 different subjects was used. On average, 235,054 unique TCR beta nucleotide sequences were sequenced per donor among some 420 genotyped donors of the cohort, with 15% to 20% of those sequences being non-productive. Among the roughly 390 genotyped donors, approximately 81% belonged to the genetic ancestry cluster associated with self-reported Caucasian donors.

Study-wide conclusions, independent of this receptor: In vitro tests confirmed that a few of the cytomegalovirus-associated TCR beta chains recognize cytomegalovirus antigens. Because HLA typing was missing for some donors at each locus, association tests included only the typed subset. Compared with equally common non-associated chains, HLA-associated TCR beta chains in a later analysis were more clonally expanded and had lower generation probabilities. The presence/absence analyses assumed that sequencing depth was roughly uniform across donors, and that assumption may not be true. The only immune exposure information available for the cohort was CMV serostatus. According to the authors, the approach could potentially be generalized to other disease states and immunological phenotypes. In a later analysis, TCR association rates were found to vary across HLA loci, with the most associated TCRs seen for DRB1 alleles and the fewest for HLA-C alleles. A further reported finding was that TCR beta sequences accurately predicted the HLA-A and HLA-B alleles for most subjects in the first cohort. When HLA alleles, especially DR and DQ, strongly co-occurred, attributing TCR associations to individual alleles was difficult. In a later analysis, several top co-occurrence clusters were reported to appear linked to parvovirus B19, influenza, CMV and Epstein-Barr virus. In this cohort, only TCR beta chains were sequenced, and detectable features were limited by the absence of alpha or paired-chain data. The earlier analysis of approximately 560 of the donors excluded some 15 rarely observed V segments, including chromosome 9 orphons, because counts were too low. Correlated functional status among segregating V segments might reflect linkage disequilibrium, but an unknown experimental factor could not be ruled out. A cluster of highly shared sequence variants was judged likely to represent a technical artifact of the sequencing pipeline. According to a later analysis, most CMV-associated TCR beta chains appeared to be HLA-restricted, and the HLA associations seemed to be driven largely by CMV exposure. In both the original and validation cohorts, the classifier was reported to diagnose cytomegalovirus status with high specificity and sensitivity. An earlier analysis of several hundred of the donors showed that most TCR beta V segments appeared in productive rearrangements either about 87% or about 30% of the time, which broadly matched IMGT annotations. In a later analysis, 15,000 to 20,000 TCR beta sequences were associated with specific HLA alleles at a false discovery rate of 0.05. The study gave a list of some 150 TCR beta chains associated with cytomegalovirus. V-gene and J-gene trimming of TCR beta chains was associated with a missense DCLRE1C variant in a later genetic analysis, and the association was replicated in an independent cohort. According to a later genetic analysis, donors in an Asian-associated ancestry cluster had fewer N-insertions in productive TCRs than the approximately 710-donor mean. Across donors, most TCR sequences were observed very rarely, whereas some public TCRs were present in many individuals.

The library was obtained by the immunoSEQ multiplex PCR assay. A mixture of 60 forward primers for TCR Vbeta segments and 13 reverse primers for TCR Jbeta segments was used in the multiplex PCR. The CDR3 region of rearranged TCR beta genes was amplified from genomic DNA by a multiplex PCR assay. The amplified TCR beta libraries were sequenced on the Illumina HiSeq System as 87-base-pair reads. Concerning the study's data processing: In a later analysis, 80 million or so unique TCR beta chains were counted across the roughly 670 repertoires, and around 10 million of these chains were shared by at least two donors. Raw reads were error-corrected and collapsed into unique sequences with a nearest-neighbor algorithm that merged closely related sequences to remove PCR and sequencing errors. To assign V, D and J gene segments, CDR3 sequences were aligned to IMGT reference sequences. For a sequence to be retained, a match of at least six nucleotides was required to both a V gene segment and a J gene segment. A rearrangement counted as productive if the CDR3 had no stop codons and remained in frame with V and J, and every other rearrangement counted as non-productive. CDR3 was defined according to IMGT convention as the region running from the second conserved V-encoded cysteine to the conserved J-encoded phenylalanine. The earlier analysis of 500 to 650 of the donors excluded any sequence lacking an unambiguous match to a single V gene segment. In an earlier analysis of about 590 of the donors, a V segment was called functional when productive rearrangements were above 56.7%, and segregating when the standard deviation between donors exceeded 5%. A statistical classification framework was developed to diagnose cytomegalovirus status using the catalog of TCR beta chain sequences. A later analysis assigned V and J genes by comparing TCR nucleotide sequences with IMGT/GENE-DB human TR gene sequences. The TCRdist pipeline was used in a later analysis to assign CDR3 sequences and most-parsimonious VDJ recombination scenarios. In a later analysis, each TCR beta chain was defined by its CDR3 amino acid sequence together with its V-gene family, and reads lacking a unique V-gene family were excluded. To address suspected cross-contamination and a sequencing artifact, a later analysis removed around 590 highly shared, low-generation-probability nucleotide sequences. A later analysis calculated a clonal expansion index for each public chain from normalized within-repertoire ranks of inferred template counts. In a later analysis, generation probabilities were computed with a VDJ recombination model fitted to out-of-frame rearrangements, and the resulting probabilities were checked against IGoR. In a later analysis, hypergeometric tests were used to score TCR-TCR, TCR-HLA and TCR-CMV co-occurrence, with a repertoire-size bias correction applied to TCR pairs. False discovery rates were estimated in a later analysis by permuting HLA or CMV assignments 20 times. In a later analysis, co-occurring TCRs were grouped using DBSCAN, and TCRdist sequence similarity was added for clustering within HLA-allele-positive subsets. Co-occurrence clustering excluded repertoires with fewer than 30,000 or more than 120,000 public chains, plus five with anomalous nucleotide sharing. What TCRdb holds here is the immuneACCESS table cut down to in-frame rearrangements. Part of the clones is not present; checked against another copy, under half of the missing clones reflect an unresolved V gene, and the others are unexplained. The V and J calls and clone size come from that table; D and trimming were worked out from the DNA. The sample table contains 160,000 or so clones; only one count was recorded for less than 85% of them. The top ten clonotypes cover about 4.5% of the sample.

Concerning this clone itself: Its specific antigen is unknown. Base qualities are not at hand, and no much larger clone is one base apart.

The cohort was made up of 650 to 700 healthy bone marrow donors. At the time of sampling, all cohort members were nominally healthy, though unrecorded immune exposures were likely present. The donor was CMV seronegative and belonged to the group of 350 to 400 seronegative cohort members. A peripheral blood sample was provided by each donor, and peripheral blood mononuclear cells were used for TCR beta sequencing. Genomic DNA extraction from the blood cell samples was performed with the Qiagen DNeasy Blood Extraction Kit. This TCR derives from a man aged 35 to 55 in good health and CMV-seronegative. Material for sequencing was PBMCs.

CDR3 protein: CASSLGTAVYQETQYF. The DNA sequence reads TGCGCCAGCAGCTTGGGTACAGCGGTATACCAAGAGACCCAGTACTTC. The V gene is TRBV5-1 and the J gene is TRBJ2-5, and possibly TRBD2, on 5 matching bases. Taken from the germline V gene, the CDR1 and CDR2 loops are SGHRS and YFSETQ. The CDR3, from cysteine to phenylalanine, totals 16 residues. Solely the CDR3 DNA is kept, with 48 bases framed from the first base. V loses 0 bases, J loses 0 bases, and the germline ends lie 12 bases apart. Beyond the CDR3, the reference TRBV5-1 and TRBJ2-5 genes provide the residues; the full variable domain reads: KAGVTQTPRYLIKTRGQQVTLSCSPISGHRSVSWYQQTPGQGLQFLFEYFSETQRNKGNFPGRFSGRQFSNSRSEMNVSTLELGDSALYLCASSLGTAVYQETQYFGPGTRLLVL.